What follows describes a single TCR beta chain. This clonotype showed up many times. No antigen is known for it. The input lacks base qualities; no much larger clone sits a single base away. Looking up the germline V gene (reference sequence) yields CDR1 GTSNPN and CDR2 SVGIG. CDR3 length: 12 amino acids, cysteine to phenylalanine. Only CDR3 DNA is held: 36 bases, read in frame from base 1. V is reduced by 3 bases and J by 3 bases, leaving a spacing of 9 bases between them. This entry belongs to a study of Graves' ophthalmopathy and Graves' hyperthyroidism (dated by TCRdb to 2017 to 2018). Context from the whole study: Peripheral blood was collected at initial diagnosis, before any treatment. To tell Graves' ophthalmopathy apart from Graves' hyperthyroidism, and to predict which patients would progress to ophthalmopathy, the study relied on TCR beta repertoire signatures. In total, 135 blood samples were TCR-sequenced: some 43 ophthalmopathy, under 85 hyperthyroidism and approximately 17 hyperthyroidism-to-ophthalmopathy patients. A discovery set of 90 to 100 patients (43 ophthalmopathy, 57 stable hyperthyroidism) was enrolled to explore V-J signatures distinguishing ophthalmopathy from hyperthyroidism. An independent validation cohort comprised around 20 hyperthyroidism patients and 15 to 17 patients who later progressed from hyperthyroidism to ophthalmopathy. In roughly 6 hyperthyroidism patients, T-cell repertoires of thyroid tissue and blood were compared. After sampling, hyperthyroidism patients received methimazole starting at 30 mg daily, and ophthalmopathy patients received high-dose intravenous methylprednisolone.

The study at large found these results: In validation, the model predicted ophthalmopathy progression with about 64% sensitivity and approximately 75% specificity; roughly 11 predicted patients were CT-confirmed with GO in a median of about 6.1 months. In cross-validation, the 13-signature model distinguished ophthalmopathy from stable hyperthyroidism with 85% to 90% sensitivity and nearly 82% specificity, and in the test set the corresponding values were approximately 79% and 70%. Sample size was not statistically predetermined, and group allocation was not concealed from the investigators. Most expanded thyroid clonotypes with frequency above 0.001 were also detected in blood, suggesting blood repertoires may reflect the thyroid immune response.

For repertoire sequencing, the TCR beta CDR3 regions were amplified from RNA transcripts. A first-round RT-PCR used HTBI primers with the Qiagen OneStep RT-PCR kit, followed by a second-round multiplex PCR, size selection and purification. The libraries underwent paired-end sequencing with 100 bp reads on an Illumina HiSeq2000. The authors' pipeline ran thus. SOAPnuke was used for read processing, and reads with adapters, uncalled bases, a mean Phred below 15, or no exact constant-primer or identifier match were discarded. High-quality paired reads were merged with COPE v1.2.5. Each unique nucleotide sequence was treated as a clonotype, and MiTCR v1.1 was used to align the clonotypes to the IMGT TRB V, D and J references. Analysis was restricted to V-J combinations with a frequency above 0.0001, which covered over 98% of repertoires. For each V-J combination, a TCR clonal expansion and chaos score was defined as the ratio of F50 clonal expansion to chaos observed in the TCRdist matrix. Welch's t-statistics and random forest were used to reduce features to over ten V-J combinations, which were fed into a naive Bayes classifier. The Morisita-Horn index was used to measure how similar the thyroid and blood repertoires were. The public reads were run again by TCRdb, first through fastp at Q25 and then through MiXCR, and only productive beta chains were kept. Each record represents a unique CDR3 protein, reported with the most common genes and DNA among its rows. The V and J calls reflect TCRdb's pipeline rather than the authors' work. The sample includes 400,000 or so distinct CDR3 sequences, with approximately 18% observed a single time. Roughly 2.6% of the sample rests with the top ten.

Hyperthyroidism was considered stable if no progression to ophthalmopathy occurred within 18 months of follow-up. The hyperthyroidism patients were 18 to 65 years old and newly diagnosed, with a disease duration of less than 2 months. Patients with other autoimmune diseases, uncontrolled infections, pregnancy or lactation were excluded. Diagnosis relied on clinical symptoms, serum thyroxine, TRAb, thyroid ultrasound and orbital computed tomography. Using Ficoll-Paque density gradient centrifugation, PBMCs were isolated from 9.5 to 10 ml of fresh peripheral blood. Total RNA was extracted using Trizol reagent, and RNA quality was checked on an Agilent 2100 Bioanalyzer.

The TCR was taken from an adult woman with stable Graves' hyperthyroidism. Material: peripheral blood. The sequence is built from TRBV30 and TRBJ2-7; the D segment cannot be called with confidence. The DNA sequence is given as TGTGCCTGGAGCCCAGCACTCTACGAGCAGTACTTC. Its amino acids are CAWSPALYEQYF. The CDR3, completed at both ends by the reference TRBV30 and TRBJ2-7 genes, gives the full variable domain SQTIHQWPATLVQPVGSPLSLECTVEGTSNPNLYWYRQAAGRGLQLLFYSVGIGQISSEVPQNLSASRPQDRQFILSSKKLLLSDSGFYLCAWSPALYEQYFGPGTRLTVT.